Listed here is a single T cell receptor beta chain. Its antigen remains unknown. This sample was taken from a study of Tregs in tolerant kidney transplant recipients. General study findings and limits: Expanding Tregs on activated donor B cells appeared to best identify donor-specific TCRbeta clones.

Unmatched junction bases numbered 3, after V lost 1 base and J lost 2 bases. This CDR3 comprises 15 residues. The V gene's germline CDR1 is KGHSH and CDR2 LQKENI. Method: immunoSEQ multiplex PCR; TCRdb's copy keeps in-frame clones and lacks some. The table has some 100,000 clones, 92% seen once. Material: CD4+ T cells from blood. This chain joins TRBV18 and TRBJ2-3; 7 bases are shared with TRBD1. The receptor comes from a human donor in good health. CDR3 DNA: TGTGCCAGCTCACCACAGGGGGCGACCACAGATACGCAGTATTTT. Protein: CASSPQGATTDTQYF.